This T cell receptor beta chain was identified in a study of identical twins. Study conclusions and caveats: Partial confounding of zero-insertion analyses by invariant MAIT and iNKT cells was possible. Twin-shared out-of-frame alpha sequences were enriched for low generation probability. Cross-sectional statistical analysis was relied on for the conclusions, without the same donors being followed.

In germline, CDR1 is SNHLY, CDR2 FYNNEI. This CDR3 has 15 amino acids. V shed 6 bases and J 5 bases; nucleotides not matched to a gene: 9. Unique molecular identifiers were in the cDNA, with template-switch universal primer binding. TCRdb ran MiXCR on the 5' RACE reads and lists one entry per CDR3 protein. In the table there are under 350,000 distinct CDR3 sequences, less than 9.5% of which are singletons. This clonotype was counted only a few times. Antigen: not known. This same sample was also taken into another study, of yellow fever vaccine responses in identical twins.

The sequenced sample consisted of CD8+ T cells sorted from blood. The chain combines TRBV2 with TRBJ2-5; 10 bases are shared with TRBD2. The TCR was taken from a woman under 30 in good health. The CDR3 spells CASSRSGGPRETQYF. DNA of the CDR3: TGTGCCAGCAGCCGTAGCGGGGGGCCTAGGGAGACCCAGTACTTC.